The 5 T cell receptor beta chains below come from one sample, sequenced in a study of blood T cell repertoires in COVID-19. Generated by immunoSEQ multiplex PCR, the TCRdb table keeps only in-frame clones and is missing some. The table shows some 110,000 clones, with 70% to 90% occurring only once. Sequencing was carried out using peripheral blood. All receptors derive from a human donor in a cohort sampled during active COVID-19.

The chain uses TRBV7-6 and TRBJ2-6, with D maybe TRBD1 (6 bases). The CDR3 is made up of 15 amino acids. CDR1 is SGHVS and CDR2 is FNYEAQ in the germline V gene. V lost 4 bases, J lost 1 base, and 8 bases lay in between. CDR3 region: CASSSDRSGANVLTF. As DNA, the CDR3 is TGTGCCAGCAGCTCGGACAGATCTGGGGCCAACGTCCTGACTTTC.

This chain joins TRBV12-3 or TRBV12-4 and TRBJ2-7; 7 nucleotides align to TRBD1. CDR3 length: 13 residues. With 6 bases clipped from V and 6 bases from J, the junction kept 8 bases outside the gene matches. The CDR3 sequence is CASRASGGREQYF. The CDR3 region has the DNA TGTGCCAGCAGAGCTTCAGGGGGTCGCGAGCAGTACTTC.

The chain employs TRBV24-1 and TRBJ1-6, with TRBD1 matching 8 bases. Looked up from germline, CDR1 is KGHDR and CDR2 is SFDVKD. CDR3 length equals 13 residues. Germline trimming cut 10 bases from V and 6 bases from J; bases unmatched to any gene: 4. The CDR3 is CATQGAGNSPLHF. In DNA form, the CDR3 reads TGTGCCACGCAGGGGGCCGGTAATTCACCCCTCCACTTT.

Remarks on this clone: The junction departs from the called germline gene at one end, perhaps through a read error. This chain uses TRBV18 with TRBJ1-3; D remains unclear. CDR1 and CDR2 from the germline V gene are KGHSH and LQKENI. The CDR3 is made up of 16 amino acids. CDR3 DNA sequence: TGTGCCAGCTCTCCACCCCGGGGAAGCTCTGGAAACACCATATATTTT. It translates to CASSPPRGSSGNTIYF. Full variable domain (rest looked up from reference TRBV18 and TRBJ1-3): NAGVMQNPRHLVRRRGQEARLRCSPMKGHSHVYWYRQLPEEGLKFMVYLQKENIIDESGMPKERFSAEFPKEGPSILRIQQVVRGDSAAYFCASSPPRGSSGNTIYFGEGSWLTVV.

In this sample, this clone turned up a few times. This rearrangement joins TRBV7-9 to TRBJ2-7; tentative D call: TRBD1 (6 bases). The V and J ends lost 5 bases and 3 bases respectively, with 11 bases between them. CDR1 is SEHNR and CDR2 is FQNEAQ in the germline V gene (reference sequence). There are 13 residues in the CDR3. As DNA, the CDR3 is TGTGCCAGCAGCCAGGGACAATTCTACGAGCAGTACTTC. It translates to CASSQGQFYEQYF.